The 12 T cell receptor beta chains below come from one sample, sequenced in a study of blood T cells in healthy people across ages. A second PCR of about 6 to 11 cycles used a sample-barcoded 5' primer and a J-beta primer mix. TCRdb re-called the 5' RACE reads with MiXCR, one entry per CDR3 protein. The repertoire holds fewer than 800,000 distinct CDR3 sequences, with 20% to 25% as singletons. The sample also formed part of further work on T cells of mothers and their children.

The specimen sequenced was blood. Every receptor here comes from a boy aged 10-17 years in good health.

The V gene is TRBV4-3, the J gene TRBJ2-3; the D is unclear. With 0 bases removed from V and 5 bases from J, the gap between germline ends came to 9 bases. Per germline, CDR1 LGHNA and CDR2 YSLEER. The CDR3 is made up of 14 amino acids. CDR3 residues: CASSQDHLRDTQYF. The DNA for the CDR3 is TGCGCCAGCAGCCAAGATCATCTGCGAGATACGCAGTATTTT.

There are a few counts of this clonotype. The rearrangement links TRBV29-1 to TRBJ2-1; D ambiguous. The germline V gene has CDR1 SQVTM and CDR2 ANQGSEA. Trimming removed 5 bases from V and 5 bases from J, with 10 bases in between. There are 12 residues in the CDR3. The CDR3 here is CSVLIRDNEQFF. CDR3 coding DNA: TGCAGCGTTTTGATCCGGGACAATGAGCAGTTCTTC.

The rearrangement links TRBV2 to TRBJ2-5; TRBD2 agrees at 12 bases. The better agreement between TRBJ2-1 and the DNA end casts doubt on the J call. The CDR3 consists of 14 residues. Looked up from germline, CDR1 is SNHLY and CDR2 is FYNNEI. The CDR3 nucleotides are TGTGCCAGCATAAGGACTAGCGGGACCGATGAGCAGTTCTTC. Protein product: CASIRTSGTDEQFF.

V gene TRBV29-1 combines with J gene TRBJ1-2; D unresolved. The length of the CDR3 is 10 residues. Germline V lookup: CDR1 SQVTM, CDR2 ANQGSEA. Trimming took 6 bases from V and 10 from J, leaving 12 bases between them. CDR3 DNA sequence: TGCAGCGTAAGCGGATCTGCCTACACCTTC. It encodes CSVSGSAYTF. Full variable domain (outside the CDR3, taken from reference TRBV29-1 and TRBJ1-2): SAVISQKPSRDICQRGTSLTIQCQVDSQVTMMFWYRQQPGQSLTLIATANQGSEATYESGFVIDKFPISRPNLTFSTLTVSNMSPEDSSIYLCSVSGSAYTFGSGTRLTVV.

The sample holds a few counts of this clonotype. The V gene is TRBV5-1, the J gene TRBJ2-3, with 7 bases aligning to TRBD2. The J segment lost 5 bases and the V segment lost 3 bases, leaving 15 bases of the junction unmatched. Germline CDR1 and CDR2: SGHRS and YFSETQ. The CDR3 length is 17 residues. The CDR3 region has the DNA TGCGCCAGCAGCTCCTCTCCCCTAGCGGAAAGGGTAGATACGCAGTATTTT. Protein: CASSSSPLAERVDTQYF.

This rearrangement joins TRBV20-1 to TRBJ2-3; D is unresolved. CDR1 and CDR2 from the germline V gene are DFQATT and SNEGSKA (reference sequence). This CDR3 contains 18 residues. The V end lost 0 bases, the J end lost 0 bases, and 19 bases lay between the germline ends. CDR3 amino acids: CSARDLGTTHKSTDTQYF. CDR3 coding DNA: TGCAGTGCTAGAGATTTAGGAACCACTCACAAAAGCACAGATACGCAGTATTTT.

This chain's CDR3 is CATSDNTGTSGGEQFF. The CDR3, as DNA: TGTGCCACCAGTGATAACACCGGGACTAGCGGGGGTGAGCAGTTCTTC. V gene TRBV24-1 combines with J gene TRBJ2-5, with TRBD2 matching 14 bases. The DNA matches TRBJ2-1 better at its end, which makes the J call doubtful. Germline V gene data show CDR1 as KGHDR and CDR2 as SFDVKD. This CDR3 is 16 amino acids long.

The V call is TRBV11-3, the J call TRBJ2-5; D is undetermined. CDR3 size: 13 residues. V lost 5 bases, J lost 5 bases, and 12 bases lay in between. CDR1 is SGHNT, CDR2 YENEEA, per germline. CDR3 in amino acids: CASSTSSPETQYF. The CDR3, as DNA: TGTGCCAGCAGCACCTCCTCGCCGGAGACCCAGTACTTC.

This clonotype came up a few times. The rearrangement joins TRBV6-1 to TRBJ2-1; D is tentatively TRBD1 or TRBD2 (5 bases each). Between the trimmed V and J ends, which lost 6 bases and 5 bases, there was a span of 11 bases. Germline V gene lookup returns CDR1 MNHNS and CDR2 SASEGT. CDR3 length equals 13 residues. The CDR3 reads CASRRGTHNEQFF. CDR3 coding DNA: TGTGCCAGCAGAAGAGGGACCCACAATGAGCAGTTCTTC.

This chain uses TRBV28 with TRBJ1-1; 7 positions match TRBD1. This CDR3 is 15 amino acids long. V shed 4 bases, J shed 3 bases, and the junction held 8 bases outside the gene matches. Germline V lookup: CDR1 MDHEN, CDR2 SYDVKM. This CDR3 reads CASSSLTTGDTEAFF. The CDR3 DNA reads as TGTGCCAGCAGTTCACTAACTACAGGGGACACTGAAGCTTTCTTT.

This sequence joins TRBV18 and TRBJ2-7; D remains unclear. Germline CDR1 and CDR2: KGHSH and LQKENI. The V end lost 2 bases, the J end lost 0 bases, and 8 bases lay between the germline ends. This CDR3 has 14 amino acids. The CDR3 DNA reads TGTGCCAGCTCACCAGAAAGGCTCTCCTACGAGCAGTACTTC. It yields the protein CASSPERLSYEQYF.

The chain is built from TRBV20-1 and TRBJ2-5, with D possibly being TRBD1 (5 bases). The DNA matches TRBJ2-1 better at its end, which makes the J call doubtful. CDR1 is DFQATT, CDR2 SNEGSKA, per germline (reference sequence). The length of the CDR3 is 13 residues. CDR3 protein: CSLGVQSYNEQFF. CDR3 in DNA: TGCAGCTTAGGGGTGCAGAGCTACAATGAGCAGTTCTTC.